One and the same sample provided the 25 T cell receptor beta chains below, sequenced in a study of cytomegalovirus exposure and HLA in healthy donors. The PCR had 60 Vbeta and 13 Jbeta primers. Data came from immunoSEQ multiplex PCR; TCRdb stores just in-frame clones and leaves some out. Here the sample spans about 190,000 clones, about four fifths being singletons. Sequenced: PBMCs. These receptors were collected from a woman in her thirties in good health and CMV-seropositive.

V gene TRBV27 combines with J gene TRBJ2-2, with 8 nucleotides matching TRBD1. The CDR3 consists of 14 residues. Germline lookup yields CDR1 MNHEY and CDR2 SMNVEV (reference sequence). Trimming cost V 6 bases and J 9 bases; bases outside gene matches: 9. As DNA, the CDR3 is TGTGCCAGCAGAACAGGGGGGCCTACCCGGGAGCTGTTTTTT. Protein: CASRTGGPTRELFF.

This clone was seen once. The chain uses TRBV5-5 and TRBJ1-3; D call uncertain. This CDR3 has 14 residues. The V gene lost 6 bases and the J gene lost 1 base, with 11 bases spanning the gap. Germline V gene lookup returns CDR1 SGHKS and CDR2 YYEKEE (reference sequence). CDR3 region: CASTPETSGNTIYF. The CDR3, as DNA: TGTGCCAGCACTCCGGAGACGTCTGGAAACACCATATATTTT. Drawing the rest from reference TRBV5-5 and TRBJ1-3, the complete variable domain is DAGVTQSPTHLIKTRGQQVTLRCSPISGHKSVSWYQQVLGQGPQFIFQYYEKEERGRGNFPDRFSARQFPNYSSELNVNALLLGDSALYLCASTPETSGNTIYFGEGSWLTVV.

The chain combines TRBV6-5 with TRBJ1-2; a possible D gene is TRBD1 (6 bases). The germline V gene has CDR1 MNHEY and CDR2 SVGAGI. The germline V and J ends were trimmed by 6 bases and 4 bases, with 12 bases remaining between them. CDR3 length: 13 amino acids. The CDR3 protein is CASSRQEIYGYTF. Here the CDR3 DNA reads TGTGCCAGCAGCAGACAGGAGATCTATGGCTACACCTTC.

The chain links TRBV7-8 to TRBJ1-5, with 7 positions matching TRBD1. CDR3 size: 16 residues. The ends lost 5 bases at V and 7 bases at J; junction bases unmatched: 14. Germline-derived CDR1 and CDR2 are SGHVS and FQNEAQ. The CDR3 sequence is CASSLYERQGDQPQHF. The DNA of the CDR3 is TGTGCCAGCAGCCTATACGAAAGACAGGGTGACCAGCCCCAGCATTTT.

In DNA form, the CDR3 reads TGTGCCACAAGAGACCGGGACAAAGGTAATTCACCCCTCCACTTT. Amino acids: CATRDRDKGNSPLHF. The chain carries TRBV6-9 and TRBJ1-6, with D possibly being TRBD1 (6 bases). Looked up from germline, CDR1 is MNHGY and CDR2 is SVAAGI. This CDR3 is built from 15 residues. V was trimmed by 10 bases and J by 6 bases, leaving 19 bases between them.

This sequence joins TRBV5-6 and TRBJ2-3; perhaps TRBD2 as D (5 bases). V lost 0 bases and J 4 bases, leaving 9 bases between the germline ends. Germline-derived CDR1 and CDR2 are SGHDT and YYEEEE. The CDR3 length is 14 residues. The CDR3 bases are TGTGCCAGCAGCTTGGCCGGGGTGGCAGATACGCAGTATTTT. This codes for CASSLAGVADTQYF.

The V gene is TRBV7-9, the J gene TRBJ1-4; a possible D gene is TRBD1 (5 bases). Germline lookup yields CDR1 SEHNR and CDR2 FQNEAQ (reference sequence). V dropped 5 bases and J dropped 5 bases, with 21 bases sitting between them. The CDR3 extends over 17 amino acids. CDR3 nucleotide sequence: TGTGCCAGCAGCCGAACAGGCGACGACTCGCCAAATGAAAAACTGTTTTTT. It codes for CASSRTGDDSPNEKLFF. The full variable domain, its missing parts supplied by reference TRBV7-9 and TRBJ1-4, is DTGVSQNPRHKITKRGQNVTFRCDPISEHNRLYWYRQTLGQGPEFLTYFQNEAQLEKSRLLSDRFSAERPKGSFSTLEIQRTEQGDSAMYLCASSRTGDDSPNEKLFFGSGTQLSVL.

This chain links TRBV5-4 with TRBJ2-5; TRBD2 might be the D (6 bases). The germline gives CDR1 SGHNT, CDR2 YYREEE (reference sequence). Deletions cut 4 bases from V and 0 bases from J, with 10 bases between. This CDR3 comprises 14 residues. CDR3 DNA: TGTGCCAGCAGCCAGGGACTGTACCAAGAGACCCAGTACTTC. Its protein product is CASSQGLYQETQYF.

The J gene is TRBJ2-1, the V gene TRBV5-1; the match to TRBD2 covers 8 bases. Germline V gene data show CDR1 as SGHRS and CDR2 as YFSETQ. With 3 bases clipped from V and 3 bases from J, the junction kept 2 bases outside the gene matches. The CDR3 loop spans 14 amino acids. The CDR3 region is CASSWGTSYNEQFF. The CDR3 nucleotides are TGCGCCAGCAGCTGGGGGACTAGCTACAATGAGCAGTTCTTC.

The chain carries TRBV11-2 and TRBJ1-3; D may be TRBD1 (6 bases). This CDR3 has 14 amino acids. V was trimmed by 3 bases and J by 2 bases, leaving 8 bases between them. CDR1 is SGHAT and CDR2 is FQNNGV in the germline V gene. The CDR3 loop reads CASSFAGAGNTIYF. The CDR3, as DNA: TGTGCCAGCAGCTTCGCAGGGGCTGGAAACACCATATATTTT.

In nucleotides, the CDR3 is TGCGCCAGCAGCCTCGAGACTAGCGGGGGGGAGACCCAGTACTTC. Encoded protein: CASSLETSGGETQYF. This chain uses TRBV5-1 with TRBJ2-5, with TRBD2 matching over 13 bases. Germline CDR1 reads SGHRS; CDR2 reads YFSETQ. V lost 4 bases and J lost 5; bases outside the gene matches: 5. This CDR3 contains 15 residues.

The V and J genes are TRBV9 and TRBJ2-1, with 10 positions matching TRBD1. Germline lookup yields CDR1 SGDLS and CDR2 YYNGEE. Trimming at V came to 3 bases and at J to 8 bases, leaving 8 bases not matched to a gene. This CDR3 region has 15 residues. DNA for the CDR3: TGTGCCAGCAGCGGAGCCGGACAGGGGGTGCATGAGCAGTTCTTC. It translates to CASSGAGQGVHEQFF.

The chain carries TRBV19 and TRBJ1-4, with D unclear. The CDR3 has 16 residues. V lost 4 bases, J lost 7 bases, and 19 bases lay in between. Germline CDR1 reads LNHDA; CDR2 reads SQIVND (reference sequence). CDR3 sequence (DNA): TGTGCCAGTAGTACCCTTCATTCGCAGGTTGGTGAAAAACTGTTTTTT. Its protein is CASSTLHSQVGEKLFF.

In this sample, this clone turned up a few times. The chain combines TRBV7-9 with TRBJ2-3, with 12 bases identical to TRBD2. This CDR3 has 18 residues. The germline CDR1 and CDR2 sequences are SEHNR and FQNEAQ (reference sequence). J gave up 1 base and V 5 bases, and 10 bases lay outside the gene matches. CDR3 loop: CASSRRASGGARTDTQYF. The CDR3 bases are TGTGCCAGCAGCCGAAGGGCTAGCGGGGGGGCGCGCACAGATACGCAGTATTTT.

V usage is TRBV7-9 and J usage is TRBJ2-5; 8 nucleotides agree with TRBD1. The CDR3 runs 13 residues. Per germline, CDR1 SEHNR and CDR2 FQNEAQ (reference sequence). With 4 bases clipped from V and 5 bases from J, the junction kept 3 bases outside the gene matches. The CDR3 DNA reads as TGTGCCAGCAGCTCCAGGGGGCCGGAGACCCAGTACTTC. This codes for CASSSRGPETQYF.

Only a few counts were recorded for this clone. The chain is built from TRBV19 and TRBJ1-5; D is ambiguous. The CDR3 has 13 amino acids. V was shortened by 3 bases and J by 3 bases, with 6 bases between the two germline ends. Germline CDR1 and CDR2: LNHDA and SQIVND (reference sequence). The CDR3 DNA reads TGTGCCAGTAGTATTCAGGTCAATCAGCCCCAGCATTTT. It specifies CASSIQVNQPQHF. Variable domain in full (rest from reference TRBV19 and TRBJ1-5): DGGITQSPKYLFRKEGQNVTLSCEQNLNHDAMYWYRQDPGQGLRLIYYSQIVNDFQKGDIAEGYSVSREKKESFPLTVTSAQKNPTAFYLCASSIQVNQPQHFGDGTRLSIL.

V is TRBV28 and J is TRBJ2-1; 7 nucleotides align to TRBD2. V was clipped by 2 bases and J by 9 bases; unmatched bases: 4. This CDR3 has 13 amino acids. CDR1 and CDR2 from the germline V gene are MDHEN and SYDVKM. The CDR3 is CASSLAGVLEQFF. The CDR3 DNA reads TGTGCCAGCAGTTTAGCGGGAGTACTTGAGCAGTTCTTC.

The chain carries TRBV7-6 and TRBJ2-5; 7 nucleotides agree with TRBD1. V lost 5 bases to trimming and J lost 2 bases; unmatched junction nucleotides: 8. Germline V gene sequence: CDR1 SGHVS, CDR2 FNYEAQ. The CDR3 is 15 residues long. This chain's CDR3 is CASSDIGTAQETQYF. In DNA form, the CDR3 reads TGTGCCAGCAGCGATATTGGGACAGCACAAGAGACCCAGTACTTC.

This clone occurred once. The chain carries TRBV28 and TRBJ2-3, with 13 bases identical to TRBD2. Germline trimming cut 5 bases from V and 5 bases from J; bases unmatched to any gene: 10. Germline V CDR1 and CDR2: MDHEN, SYDVKM. This CDR3 has 17 amino acids. CDR3: CASSIRTSGSVGDTQYF. CDR3 bases: TGTGCCAGCAGTATACGGACTAGCGGGAGTGTCGGAGATACGCAGTATTTT.

This clone was seen only once. CDR3 DNA: TGCGCCAGCAGTATTGTACTGAGGAAGGCCAGCACAGATACGCAGTATTTT. Protein product: CASSIVLRKASTDTQYF. The chain is built from TRBV5-1 and TRBJ2-3; no clear D gene. Germline V lookup: CDR1 SGHRS, CDR2 YFSETQ. Between the trimmed V and J ends, which lost 5 bases and 0 bases, there was a span of 19 bases. This CDR3 has 17 residues.

The chain couples TRBV6-1 to TRBJ2-3; 12 bases line up with TRBD2. Germline V gene lookup returns CDR1 MNHNS and CDR2 SASEGT. The V segment lost 7 bases and the J segment 1 base; nucleotides outside the gene matches: 3. This CDR3 has 15 residues. CDR3 sequence: CASNRLAGGTDTQYF. The CDR3 DNA reads TGTGCCAGCAATCGACTAGCGGGAGGCACAGATACGCAGTATTTT.

The chain couples TRBV19 to TRBJ1-5; the match to TRBD1 covers 8 bases. Losses at the gene ends were 3 bases for V and 0 bases for J; bases not matched to a gene: 10. Germline CDR1 reads LNHDA; CDR2 reads SQIVND (reference sequence). The length of the CDR3 is 18 residues. The CDR3 DNA reads TGTGCCAGTAGTATGGGCAGGGGGCTTCGGTATAGCAATCAGCCCCAGCATTTT. Translated: CASSMGRGLRYSNQPQHF.

This chain uses TRBV7-8 with TRBJ2-2; D is perhaps TRBD1 (7 bases). CDR3 size: 16 residues. Trimming took 5 bases from V and 3 from J, leaving 16 bases between them. Per the germline V gene, CDR1 is SGHVS and CDR2 is FQNEAQ. The CDR3 bases are TGTGCCAGCAGCCCAAGACAGGGACTGGACACCGGGGAGCTGTTTTTT. It is translated as CASSPRQGLDTGELFF.

J is TRBJ2-2 and V is TRBV5-1; TRBD2 agrees at 10 bases. V shed 0 bases, J shed 1 base, and the junction held 9 bases outside the gene matches. Germline values: CDR1 SGHRS, CDR2 YFSETQ. The CDR3 spans 19 residues. For the CDR3, the DNA is TGCGCCAGCAGCTTGGTCTCTAGCGGGGGATTTAAGAACACCGGGGAGCTGTTTTTT. It codes for CASSLVSSGGFKNTGELFF.

This chain connects TRBV7-9 to TRBJ2-1; 9 nucleotides agree with TRBD1. CDR3 length equals 16 residues. Germline V gene lookup returns CDR1 SEHNR and CDR2 FQNEAQ (reference sequence). The J segment lost 7 bases and the V segment lost 2 bases, leaving 9 bases of the junction unmatched. The CDR3 here is CASSLSPGQGENEQFF. The CDR3 DNA follows: TGTGCCAGCAGCTTATCTCCGGGACAGGGAGAGAATGAGCAGTTCTTC.